Shown below are 2 T cell receptor beta chains from a single sample sequenced in a study of Tregs in tolerant kidney transplant recipients. Some clones are missing from TCRdb's copy, which holds only in-frame ones; the method was immunoSEQ multiplex PCR. The sample includes about 56,000 clones, 80% to 90% of them seen just once. Sequenced material: CD4+ T cells from blood. These receptors were obtained from a human donor in good health.

The chain combines TRBV2 with TRBJ1-3; D may be TRBD1 (6 bases). Germline CDR1 reads SNHLY; CDR2 reads FYNNEI. The length of the CDR3 is 15 residues. Trimming cost V 5 bases and J 2 bases, with 13 bases left between them. CDR3 in amino acids: CASSRTGQTGNTIYF. The DNA of the CDR3 is TGTGCCAGCAGTCGTACAGGGCAGACTGGAAACACCATATATTTT.

The chain is built from TRBV9 and TRBJ2-7, with D hard to call. V shed 0 bases and J shed 3 bases, with 10 bases lying between them. CDR1 and CDR2 from the germline V gene are SGDLS and YYNGEE. This CDR3 has 14 residues. DNA of the CDR3: TGTGCCAGCAGCGTAGACCTGGGCGTCTACGAGCAGTACTTC. This gives the protein CASSVDLGVYEQYF.